The 8 T cell receptor beta chains listed next were all sequenced from one sample in a study of T cells in Graves' hyperthyroidism and ophthalmopathy. Template material for amplifying TCR beta CDR3 regions consisted of RNA transcripts. Initially, a first-round RT-PCR of the TCR CDR3 employed the HTBI primer set. TCRdb independently ran MiXCR on the multiplex PCR reads; one entry per CDR3 protein. This table holds 250,000 to 350,000 distinct CDR3 sequences, over 15% found once. Input material: blood. The receptors stem from a woman aged 55-69 years with Graves' ophthalmopathy.

This clonotype was detected only a few times. The genes are TRBV6-1 and TRBJ1-4; no clear D gene. Trimming pared 8 bases from V and 2 bases from J, leaving 12 bases between. This CDR3 region has 14 residues. In germline, CDR1 is MNHNS, CDR2 SASEGT. This chain's CDR3 is CASFRKGTNEKLFF. CDR3 coding DNA: TGTGCCAGCTTTCGAAAAGGGACTAATGAAAAACTGTTTTTT.

The chain combines TRBV28 with TRBJ2-3, with D perhaps TRBD1 (5 bases). Germline V gene lookup returns CDR1 MDHEN and CDR2 SYDVKM. The CDR3 totals 10 residues. CDR3 amino acids: CAIQGDTQYF. CDR3 DNA sequence: TGTGCAATCCAGGGAGATACGCAGTATTTT. The full variable domain, rest sourced from reference TRBV28 and TRBJ2-3, is DVKVTQSSRYLVKRTGEKVFLECVQDMDHENMFWYRQDPGLGLRLIYFSYDVKMKEKGDIPEGYSVSREKKERFSLILESASTNQTSMYLCAIQGDTQYFGPGTRLTVL.

This clonotype was seen repeatedly, ten times or more. The chain links TRBV28 to TRBJ1-1; TRBD1 agrees at 8 bases. Germline-derived CDR1 and CDR2 are MDHEN and SYDVKM. Trimming cost V 3 bases and J 0 bases; bases outside gene matches: 24. This CDR3 region has 22 residues. The CDR3 DNA sequence: TGTGCCAGCAGTTTTATTGGTATGCCGGGAAGAGGACAGGGTGTCCTGAACACTGAAGCTTTCTTT. This codes for CASSFIGMPGRGQGVLNTEAFF.

This clonotype was found a few times. V and J are TRBV15 and TRBJ1-6, with D possibly matching TRBD1 (6 bases). The germline V gene has CDR1 LNHNV and CDR2 YYDKDF (reference sequence). The CDR3 consists of 13 residues. Deletions cut 0 bases from V and 15 bases from J, with 12 bases between. CDR3 coding DNA: TGTGCCACCAGCAGAGATCGCACAGGGTTCCTCCACTTT. As protein: CATSRDRTGFLHF.

This clonotype came up many times. V and J are TRBV7-9 and TRBJ2-7; TRBD1 is a possible D gene (6 bases). CDR1 SEHNR and CDR2 FQNEAQ come from the germline V gene (reference sequence). V was shortened by 2 bases and J by 3 bases, with 11 bases between the two germline ends. The CDR3 contains 14 residues. For the CDR3, the DNA is TGTGCCAGCAGCTTACGGCAGGGGAACTACGAGCAGTACTTC. Its protein product is CASSLRQGNYEQYF.

This clonotype was counted ten times or more. The chain combines TRBV3-1 with TRBJ1-2; D remains unclear. The V and J ends lost 5 bases and 1 base respectively, with 5 bases between them. The CDR3 extends over 12 amino acids. Germline loops: CDR1 LGHDT, CDR2 YNNKEL (reference sequence). CDR3 amino acids: CASSTSNYGYTF. The DNA for the CDR3 is TGTGCCAGCAGCACCAGTAACTATGGCTACACCTTC.

This sequence joins TRBV6-5 and TRBJ2-5; D is perhaps TRBD1 or TRBD2 (5 bases each). The ends were cut back, 2 bases at V and 5 bases at J, with 9 bases in the middle. Germline CDR1 and CDR2: MNHEY and SVGAGI. The CDR3 length is 13 residues. CDR3: CASSYGGSETQYF. The CDR3 nucleotides are TGTGCCAGCAGTTACGGGGGATCGGAGACCCAGTACTTC.

The CDR3 nucleotides are TGTGCCAGCAGCTTAGACTTAGATGAAAAACTGTTTTTT. It is translated as CASSLDLDEKLFF. The V call is TRBV7-2, the J call TRBJ1-4; D gene unclear. The CDR3 runs to 13 residues. Germline-derived CDR1 and CDR2 are SGHTA and FQGNSA. V dropped 1 base and J dropped 6 bases, with 6 bases sitting between them. The full variable domain, in which reference TRBV7-2 and TRBJ1-4 provide the parts outside the CDR3, is GAGVSQSPSNKVTEKGKDVELRCDPISGHTALYWYRQSLGQGLEFLIYFQGNSAPDKSGLPSDRFSAERTGGSVSTLTIQRTQQEDSAVYLCASSLDLDEKLFFGSGTQLSVL.